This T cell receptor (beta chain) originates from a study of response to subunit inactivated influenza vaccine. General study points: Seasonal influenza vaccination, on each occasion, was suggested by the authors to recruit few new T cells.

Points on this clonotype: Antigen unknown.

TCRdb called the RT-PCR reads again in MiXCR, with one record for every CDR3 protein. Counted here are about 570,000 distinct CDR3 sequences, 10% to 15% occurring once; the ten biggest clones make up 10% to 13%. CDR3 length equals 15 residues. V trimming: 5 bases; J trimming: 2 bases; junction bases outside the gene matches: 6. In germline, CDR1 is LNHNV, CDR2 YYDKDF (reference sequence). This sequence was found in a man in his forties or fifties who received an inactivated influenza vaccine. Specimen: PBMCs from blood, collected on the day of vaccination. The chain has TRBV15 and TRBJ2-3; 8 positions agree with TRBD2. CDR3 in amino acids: CATSPGTRNTDTQYF. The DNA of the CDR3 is TGTGCCACCAGCCCCGGGACTAGGAACACAGATACGCAGTATTTT. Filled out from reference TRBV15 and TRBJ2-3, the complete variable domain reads DAMVIQNPRYQVTQFGKPVTLSCSQTLNHNVMYWYQQKSSQAPKLLFHYYDKDFNNEADTPDNFQSRRPNTSFCFLDIRSPGLGDTAMYLCATSPGTRNTDTQYFGPGTRLTVL.